This T cell receptor (beta chain) was sequenced for a study of blood T cells in healthy people across ages. Next came a second PCR, run for roughly 6 to 11 cycles, which used a sample-barcoded 5' primer along with a J-beta primer mix. TCRdb called the 5' RACE reads again in MiXCR, with one record for every CDR3 protein. The table lists some 800,000 distinct CDR3 sequences, around 45% of them singletons. Trimming pared 0 bases from V and 1 base from J, leaving 9 bases between. The CDR3 contains 15 residues. Germline V lookup: CDR1 LGHNA, CDR2 YSLEER. The TCR sequence derives from a man aged 60-69 years in good health. This rearrangement joins TRBV4-3 to TRBJ1-2; weak D call: TRBD1 (5 bases). The specimen was blood. This chain's CDR3 is CASSQERGGNYGYTF. DNA of the CDR3: TGCGCCAGCAGCCAAGAGCGGGGGGGTAACTATGGCTACACCTTC.